A single T cell receptor beta chain is shown here with its context. The antigen is undetermined. The genomic DNA of each subset was split evenly across several immunoSEQ plates. The table came from immunoSEQ multiplex PCR; TCRdb's copy has only in-frame clones and leaves some out. The sample has 2,500,000 or so clones; roughly 93% are singletons. CDR3 length: 15 residues. With 0 bases clipped from V and 2 bases from J, the junction kept 5 bases outside the gene matches. Germline V CDR1 and CDR2: SGHRS, YFSETQ. The data derive from a study of shared clonotypes between healthy human individuals. Study context: Researchers drew samples from a couple of women and a few men aged 18 to 49. The study's findings and limits: Sequencing depth was expected to affect clonotype sharing among donors.

The sample comprised naive CD4+ T cells from PBMCs. Sample subset: CD45RA+ positively selected. The clonotype was recovered from a man aged 18 to 29 in good health. Some clones in this sample may be carry-over from other donors' samples. The chain carries TRBV5-1 and TRBJ2-7, with TRBD1 matching 7 bases. The CDR3 here is CASSLAGDSPYEQYF. The CDR3 DNA reads as TGCGCCAGCAGCTTGGCCGGGGACAGTCCCTACGAGCAGTACTTC.